This T cell receptor beta chain was retrieved from a study of Graves' ophthalmopathy and Graves' hyperthyroidism. Turning to the study itself: Peripheral blood was gathered at first diagnosis, ahead of any treatment whatsoever.

Pregnant or lactating patients and those with other autoimmune diseases or uncontrolled infections were excluded. Diagnoses were established from clinical symptoms, serum thyroxine, TRAb, thyroid ultrasound and orbital computed tomography. As the template, RNA transcripts were used to amplify TCR beta CDR3 regions. The first-round RT-PCR employed HTBI primers together with the Qiagen OneStep RT-PCR kit. A multiplex PCR was then performed as the second round. A single record per CDR3 protein comes from TCRdb applying MiXCR to the multiplex PCR reads. The table includes 500,000 to 800,000 distinct CDR3 sequences, about 41% detected once. The CDR3 is 9 residues long, ends included. CDR1 is SGDLS and CDR2 is YYNGEE in the germline V gene. Remarks on this clonotype: This likely comes from a read error, as the CDR3 has no conserved phenylalanine or tryptophan at its end. The DNA is omitted, as the CDR3 cannot be located on it reliably, and the CDR3 follows TCRdb's listing.

The J gene is TRBJ2-2, the V gene TRBV9. This receptor was obtained from an adult man with Graves' ophthalmopathy. Material: peripheral blood. The CDR3: CASSVGSLN.